This T cell receptor beta chain appears in the sequencing data of a study of blood T cell repertoires in COVID-19. Whole-study context: From the United States, Italy and Spain came samples of acute and convalescent COVID-19. PBMCs, B-cell-depleted T cells, or T cells were the source of the cDNA or gDNA that made up the material.

Germline V CDR1 and CDR2: SNHLY, FYNNEI. The CDR3 is 14 residues long. The V and J ends lost 4 bases and 2 bases respectively, with 10 bases between them. Original data processing: Quantification of nucleated cells was approximated via reference gene primer amplification. Here immunoSEQ multiplex PCR was the method, and the copy in TCRdb shows in-frame clones only, minus some. Clone size and V and J calls were adopted from that table, with D and trimming inferred from the DNA. The sample contains about 240,000 clones, around 86% of which appear only once. Sequencing was done on a sample of peripheral blood. The genes are TRBV2 and TRBJ2-3; the D gene is possibly TRBD2 (6 bases). This clonotype was obtained from a woman in her sixties with active or convalescent COVID-19. CDR3 nucleotide sequence: TGTGCCAGCAGTGTAGGGAGGAACACAGATACGCAGTATTTT. As protein: CASSVGRNTDTQYF.